This entry concerns a single T cell receptor (beta chain). All donors were healthy HIV-negative adults lacking recent acute infections or vaccinations. These data originate in a study of shared clonotypes between healthy human individuals. Over several immunoSEQ plates, each subset's genomic DNA was distributed in even portions. Sequencing on ten immunoSEQ deep assay plates was performed for unsorted PBMC DNA. Libraries were prepared by immunoSEQ multiplex PCR; TCRdb keeps only in-frame clonotypes and omits some of them. The table shows about 480,000 clones, with 75% to 85% occurring only once. Trimming stripped 2 bases from V and 1 base from J, with 9 bases between. The germline V gene has CDR1 SNHLY and CDR2 FYNNEI. The CDR3 covers 15 residues.

The sequenced sample consisted of PBMCs. The gene calls are TRBV2 and TRBJ1-3; D is unresolved. This TCR derives from a woman in her thirties or forties in good health. Some clones in this sample may be carry-over from other donors' samples. CDR3 in amino acids: CASSEPRLSGNTIYF. The DNA for the CDR3 is TGTGCCAGCAGTGAACCCCGGTTATCTGGAAACACCATATATTTT. Supplemented by reference TRBV2 and TRBJ1-3, the full variable domain reads EPEVTQTPSHQVTQMGQEVILRCVPISNHLYFYWYRQILGQKVEFLVSFYNNEISEKSEIFDDQFSVERPDGSNFTLKIRSTKLEDSAMYFCASSEPRLSGNTIYFGEGSWLTVV.